The 2 T cell receptor beta chains below all came from one sample that was sequenced in a study of T-cell memory formation after mild COVID-19. TCRdb called the 5' RACE reads again in MiXCR, with one record for every CDR3 protein. This repertoire shows around 220,000 distinct CDR3 sequences, 16% found once; its top ten account for approximately 3.6%. Sequencing used PBMCs or a T cell subset sorted from them (not recorded which). The receptors stem from a man aged 18 to 30 who had mild COVID-19 (a few samples of this study predate the infection). Cell type and time point are not known.

The CDR3 loop is CASSPARSPGGEQFF. In DNA form, the CDR3 reads TGTGCCAGCTCCCCAGCGCGGAGCCCTGGCGGTGAGCAGTTCTTC. The chain carries TRBV18 and TRBJ2-1; D is unclear. V was clipped by 6 bases and J by 9 bases, with 21 bases between them. CDR1 and CDR2 from the germline V gene are KGHSH and LQKENI. CDR3 length equals 15 residues.

This clonotype was detected only a few times. The chain combines TRBV9 with TRBJ1-2, with D perhaps TRBD1 (5 bases). V was pared by 4 bases and J by 6 bases, with 16 bases between. Germline V gene lookup returns CDR1 SGDLS and CDR2 YYNGEE. The CDR3 is 14 residues long. In DNA, the CDR3 is TGTGCCAGCAGCCTCGTCCAGGGTTTGAATGGCTACACCTTC. This sequence encodes CASSLVQGLNGYTF. Full variable domain (rest looked up from reference TRBV9 and TRBJ1-2): DSGVTQTPKHLITATGQRVTLRCSPRSGDLSVYWYQQSLDQGLQFLIQYYNGEERAKGNILERFSAQQFPDLHSELNLSSLELGDSALYFCASSLVQGLNGYTFGSGTRLTVV.